The clone carrying this T cell receptor beta chain has ten or more counts. Its antigen is currently unknown. The data were taken from a study of early T cells in non-severe SARS-CoV-2 infection. Turning to the study itself: The authors sequenced bulk RNA from unsorted whole blood, leaving chains unpaired. Study-level results: There was a bias toward anti-spike CD8 responses in VDJdb matching, which missed private and CD4 specificities.

Researchers attached unique molecular identifiers to individual cDNA molecules. TCRdb reprocessed the 5' RACE reads with MiXCR, giving one entry per CDR3 protein. The sample consists of some 77,000 distinct CDR3 sequences, 12% of them appearing once. V lost 4 bases and J 6 bases, leaving 10 bases between the germline ends. The CDR3 runs 12 residues. Per the germline V gene, CDR1 is PRHDT and CDR2 is FYEKMQ (reference sequence). Material: whole blood, obtained at baseline. The V and J genes are TRBV13 and TRBJ2-7, with D tentatively TRBD1 (6 bases). The receptor was derived from an adult who was a healthcare worker with PCR-confirmed SARS-CoV-2 infection or an uninfected control (not recorded which). The donor label of this sample is uncertain. The CDR3 DNA reads TGTGCCAGCAGCTGGACAGACAGCGAGCAGTACTTC. The encoded protein is CASSWTDSEQYF.